This TCR beta chain is drawn from a study of patients and donors after allogeneic stem cell transplantation. The germline CDR1 and CDR2 sequences are SGHTA and FQGNSA. This CDR3 is built from 16 residues. The ends lost 4 bases at V and 3 bases at J; junction bases unmatched: 5. This clonotype showed up just a few times. MiXCR, applied by TCRdb to the RT-PCR reads, yields one record per CDR3 protein. The table has approximately 200,000 distinct CDR3 sequences, around 40% seen once. Sequenced material: blood, either unsorted or a sorted T cell fraction (not recorded which). This clonotype was obtained from a human donor who was either an allogeneic HSCT recipient or a stem cell or donor lymphocyte infusion donor (not recorded which). It is not recorded whose cells these are; they may come from a transplant donor. The chain combines TRBV7-2 with TRBJ2-1, with 11 bases matching TRBD1. The CDR3 loop is CASSSRTGGFYNEQFF. The CDR3 region has the DNA TGTGCCAGCAGCTCCCGGACAGGGGGCTTCTACAATGAGCAGTTCTTC.